What follows is one T cell receptor (beta chain) and its context. The target of this receptor is not known. Nothing much larger sits one base from this clone, and base qualities are not available. These data come from a study of blood T cell repertoires in COVID-19 (TCRdb year 2020). Some background on the complete study: Samples from collaborators originated in the United States, Italy and Spain and spanned both the acute and convalescent phases of COVID-19. The prospective study material was composed of cDNA or gDNA derived from T cells, B-cell-depleted T cells, or PBMCs. The dataset comprised deeply sampled blood TCRbeta repertoires from subjects exposed to, actively infected with, or recovered from COVID-19. The repertoires were released in a freely available public database intended as a resource for research on the immune response to SARS-CoV-2. Samples came from the ongoing ImmuneRACE study (first 160 participants) plus 1,254 subjects from 6 global collaborators. A de-identified subject ID, COVID-19 status, age in years and sex were almost always included in the sample metadata. Where available, HLA class I and class II types were obtained from metadata supplied by the sample provider rather than from assay-based typing.

At one collaborating source in Seattle, patients were enrolled during active infection and were followed longitudinally through the course of disease. Each collaborating institution followed its own protocols to collect whole blood in K2EDTA tubes. For TCRbeta analysis, collaborator samples were shipped as frozen whole blood, as isolated PBMCs, or as DNA extracted from either sample type. Via the germline V gene, CDR1 is ENHRY and CDR2 SYGVKD. The CDR3 covers 15 residues, taking in both the cysteine and the phenylalanine. Solely the CDR3 DNA is kept, with 45 bases framed from the first base. After removal of 2 bases from V and 5 bases from J, the junction retains 4 bases not matched to a gene. Results the study describes overall, beyond this receptor: Clinical and demographic metadata were provided uncurated, with the amount varying by source and participant.

The immunoSEQ Assay, a bias-controlled multiplex PCR, was used to amplify TCRbeta CDR3 regions from genomic DNA. On the authors' methods: The number of nucleated cells in each sample was estimated from the amplification of reference gene primers within the assay. Sequence reads were collapsed and filtered to measure the absolute abundance of every unique TCRbeta CDR3 rearrangement. For each sample, productive Simpson clonality was calculated as the square root of Simpson's diversity index over productive rearrangements. TCRdb obtained this table from immuneACCESS and retained in-frame rearrangements with V and J assigned. These tables miss some clones; where compared with another copy, unresolved V genes account for less than half of the shortfall, and the remainder is unexplained. The V and J calls and clone size come from that table; D and trimming were worked out from the DNA. This sample gives 90,000 or so clones in total; approximately 91% of them show up just once. The leading ten clones occupy 5.2% of the sample.

Material for sequencing was peripheral blood. The sequence derives from a man aged 60 to 69 with COVID-19, enrolled during active disease. This chain is built from TRBV10-3 and TRBJ2-2, with 8 junctional bases fitting TRBD2. DNA sequence: TGTGCCATCAGTGAGGGGACTAGGAAAACCGGGGAGCTGTTTTTT. Translation gives CAISEGTRKTGELFF.